This T cell receptor beta chain was captured in a study of shared clonotypes between healthy human individuals (TCRdb year 2020). Context from the whole study: The cohort comprised a couple of women and a few men aged 18 to 49 years. For each donor, three plates each were used for CD4 naive and CD4 memory, two plates were used for CD8 naive, and one plate was used for CD8 memory. To estimate repertoire size and how much clonotype sharing occurs between individuals, the study deeply sequenced the blood TCR repertoires of five or six healthy adults. To increase sequencing depth and limit assay-specific biases, TCR repertoire library preparation and sequencing were carried out by different laboratories using diverse techniques. Leukapheresis yielded between about 0.94 and 8.9 billion PBMCs per donor.

CD8 naive samples consisted of CD45RO-negative cells that were positively selected for CCR7, yielding a CD45RA+CCR7+ population without TemRA cells. The donors were healthy, HIV-negative adults who had no recently reported acute infections or vaccinations. All donors were Caucasian adults living in Nashville, Tennessee, USA. Blood was obtained by leukapheresis, after which PBMCs were separated by Ficoll-Histopaque density gradient centrifugation and cryopreserved in liquid nitrogen vapor phase. Analytical flow cytometry was used to check the purity and quantity of each magnetically sorted T cell population. Genomic DNA was isolated from each sorted fraction and quantified by UV absorbance on a Nanodrop 2000c. Turning to this clone: Its antigen remains undetermined. Qualities for individual bases were not recorded, and no much larger clone is one base off.

The study at large found these results: Sharing across a few donors was observed for 4.5% to 6.5% of naive CD4, over 3% of naive CD8, over 2% of memory CD4, and roughly 0.4% of memory CD8 clonotypes. Compared with non-shared clonotypes, clonotypes shared by all four sorted-subset donors had higher generation probabilities. Naive subsets generally had larger estimated clonotype richness than memory subsets did. Sampling was restricted to blood, and TCR repertoires in tissue are likely to differ from TCR repertoires in blood. Because the study included a small number of donors, the genetic and exposure-history diversity represented was limited. Pairwise subsampling led to the expectation that sequencing depth would affect the degree of clonotype sharing among donors. Rarefaction of sorted-subset datasets indicated incomplete sequencing despite the large sequencing depth.

Using the deep immunoSEQ assay, TCR CDR3 regions were amplified from genomic DNA by multiplex PCR. Genomic DNA extracted from each cell subset was distributed evenly over all wells of several immunoSEQ 96-well plates, and each plate served as one replicate. Each replicate PCR for sorted subsets received 200 ng genomic DNA, equal to tens of thousands of T cell genomes. The purified libraries were quantified using a Qubit 3.0 fluorometer, sized with a Bioanalyzer 2100, and then quantified again using the KAPA Library Quantification kit. A separate single-read 150-cycle Illumina NextSeq 550 flow cell was used to sequence each immunoSEQ 96-well plate. The original pipeline was this. The immunoSEQ output contained only junctional sequences without quality scores, so filtering could not match that applied to full-length reads. To assign V/J genes and CDR3, sequences were annotated using PyIR, a Python wrapper for IgBLAST v1.9, with IMGT germline references. Reads were removed for weak V/J assignments (E-value above 1e-6), missing CDR3, stop codons, out-of-frame junctions, or ambiguous translated residues. A V3J clonotype was defined by an identical inferred V gene, J gene, and CDR3 amino acid sequence. To compute the percentage overlap between repertoires, the number of shared unique clonotypes was divided by the size of the smaller repertoire. Repertoire richness was assessed with RTK rarefaction, the Chao1 estimator, and Recon v2.1 estimates of unobserved clonotypes. OLGA was used to compute generation probabilities for all TCRbeta clonotypes that the gDNA method yielded from a handful of donors. In TCRdb, the immuneACCESS table is reduced to in-frame sequences with V and J assigned. These tables do not hold every clone; where another copy was compared, an unresolved V gene accounts for under half, and the others remain unexplained. Clone size and V and J calls were adopted from that table, with D and trimming inferred from the DNA. Recorded for this sample are around 2,100,000 clones; about 95% of them occurred a single time. The top ten constitute roughly 1% of the sample.

From its cysteine to its phenylalanine, the CDR3 spans 17 amino acids. This entry keeps only the CDR3 DNA: 51 bases, framed from base 1. The germline V gene gives CDR1 as SGDLS and CDR2 as YYNGEE. V trim: 3 bases; J trim: 5 bases; unmatched bases: 10. The TCR comes from a man younger than 30 in good health. The material sequenced was naive CD8+ T cells sorted from blood. The sample's cell subset or site, from its label and the paper: CD45RA+CCR7+. The sequence is built from TRBV9 and TRBJ1-5; 11 bases in the middle match TRBD1. The nucleotides read TGTGCCAGCAGCGCCCATCCGGGACAGGGGGATGATCAGCCCCAGCATTTT. This is translated as CASSAHPGQGDDQPQHF.